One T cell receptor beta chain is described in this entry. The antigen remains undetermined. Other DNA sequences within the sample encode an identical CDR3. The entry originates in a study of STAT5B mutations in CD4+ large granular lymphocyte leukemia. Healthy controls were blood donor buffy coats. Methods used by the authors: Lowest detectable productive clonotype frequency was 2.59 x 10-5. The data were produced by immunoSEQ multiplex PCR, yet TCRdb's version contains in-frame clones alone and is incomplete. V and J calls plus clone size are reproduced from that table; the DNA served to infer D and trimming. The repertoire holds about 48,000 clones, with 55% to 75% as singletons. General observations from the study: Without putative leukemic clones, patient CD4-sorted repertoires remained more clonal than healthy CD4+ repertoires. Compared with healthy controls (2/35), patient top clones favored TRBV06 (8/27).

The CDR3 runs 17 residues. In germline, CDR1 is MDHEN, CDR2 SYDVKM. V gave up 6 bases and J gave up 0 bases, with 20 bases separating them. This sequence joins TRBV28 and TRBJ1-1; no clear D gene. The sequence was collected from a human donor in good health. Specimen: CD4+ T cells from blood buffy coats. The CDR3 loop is CASSGQDASPMNTEAFF. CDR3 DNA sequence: TGTGCCAGCAGCGGGCAGGACGCTTCCCCCATGAACACTGAAGCTTTCTTT.